The sequence of this TCR beta chain was determined in a study of T cells in Graves' hyperthyroidism and ophthalmopathy. CDR1 and CDR2 from the germline V gene are MDHEN and SYDVKM. This CDR3 is built from 13 residues. Trimming took off 3 bases at V and 5 bases at J, with 10 bases between the two ends. Amplification targeted TCR beta CDR3 regions from RNA transcripts. HTBI primers were used for first-round RT-PCR of the TCR CDR3. Using its own MiXCR run on the multiplex PCR reads, TCRdb lists one record per CDR3 protein. The repertoire includes about 360,000 distinct CDR3 sequences, about 12% of them detected once, and around 9.2% sits in the top ten.

Sequencing was carried out using blood. The chain joins TRBV28 to TRBJ1-1; possibly TRBD1 for D (5 bases). The clonotype originates from a young woman with Graves' hyperthyroidism. The CDR3 loop reads CASSLGVWTEAFF. The CDR3, as DNA: TGTGCCAGCAGTTTGGGGGTATGGACTGAAGCTTTCTTT.